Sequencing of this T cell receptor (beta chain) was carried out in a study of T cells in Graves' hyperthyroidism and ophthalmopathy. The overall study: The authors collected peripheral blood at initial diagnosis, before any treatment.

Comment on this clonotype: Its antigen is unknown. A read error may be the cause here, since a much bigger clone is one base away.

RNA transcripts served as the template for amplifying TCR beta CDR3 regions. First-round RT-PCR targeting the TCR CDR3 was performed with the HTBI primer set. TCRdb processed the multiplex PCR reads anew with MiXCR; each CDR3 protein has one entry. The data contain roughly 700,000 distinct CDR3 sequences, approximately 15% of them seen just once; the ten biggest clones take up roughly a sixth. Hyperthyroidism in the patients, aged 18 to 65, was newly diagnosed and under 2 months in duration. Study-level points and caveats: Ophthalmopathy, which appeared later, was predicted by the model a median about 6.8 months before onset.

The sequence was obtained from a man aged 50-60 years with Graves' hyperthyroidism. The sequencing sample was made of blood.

CDR3 amino acids: CASRPGLAGADAQYF. For the CDR3, the DNA is TGTGCCAGCAGGCCTGGACTAGCGGGAGCAGATGCGCAGTATTTT. V gene TRBV28 combines with J gene TRBJ2-3, with TRBD2 matching 13 bases. The CDR3 totals 15 residues. Germline lookup yields CDR1 MDHEN and CDR2 SYDVKM. Using reference TRBV28 and TRBJ2-3 for the parts outside the CDR3, the full variable domain is DVKVTQSSRYLVKRTGEKVFLECVQDMDHENMFWYRQDPGLGLRLIYFSYDVKMKEKGDIPEGYSVSREKKERFSLILESASTNQTSMYLCASRPGLAGADAQYFGPGTRLTVL.